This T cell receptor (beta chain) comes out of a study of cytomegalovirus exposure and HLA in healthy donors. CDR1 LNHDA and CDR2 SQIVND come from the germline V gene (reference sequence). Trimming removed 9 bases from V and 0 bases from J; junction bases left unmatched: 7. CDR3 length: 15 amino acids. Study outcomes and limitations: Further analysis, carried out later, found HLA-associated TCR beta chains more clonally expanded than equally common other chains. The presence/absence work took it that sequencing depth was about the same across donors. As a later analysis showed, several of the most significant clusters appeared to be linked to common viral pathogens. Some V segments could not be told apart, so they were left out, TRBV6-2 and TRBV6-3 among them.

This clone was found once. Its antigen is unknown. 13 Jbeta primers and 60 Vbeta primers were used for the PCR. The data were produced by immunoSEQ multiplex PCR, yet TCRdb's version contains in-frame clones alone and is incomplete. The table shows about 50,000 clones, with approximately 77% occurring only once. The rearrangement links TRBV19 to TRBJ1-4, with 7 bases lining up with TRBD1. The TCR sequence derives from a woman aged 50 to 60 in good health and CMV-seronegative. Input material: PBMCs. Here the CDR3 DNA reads TGTGCCAGCAAACAGGGGATTGCAACTAATGAAAAACTGTTTTTT. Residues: CASKQGIATNEKLFF.